The 3 T cell receptor beta chains listed next were all sequenced from one sample in a study of cytomegalovirus exposure and HLA in healthy donors (dated by TCRdb to 2015 to 2018). Library creation used the immunoSEQ multiplex PCR assay. What TCRdb holds here is the immuneACCESS table cut down to in-frame rearrangements. Part of the clones is not present; checked against another copy, under half of the missing clones reflect an unresolved V gene, and the others are unexplained. Counted in this sample were a few hundred thousand clones; roughly 85% of them appeared once. The biggest ten clones account for about 0.8% of the sample. What was sequenced was PBMCs. The receptors shown here come from a woman younger than 35 in good health and CMV-seronegative.

This chain uses TRBV11-2 with TRBJ2-4, with 8 bases identical to TRBD2. V dropped 4 bases and J dropped 4; count of bases not matched to a gene: 3. The CDR3 runs to 14 residues. Germline CDR1 is SGHAT and CDR2 is FQNNGV. CDR3 DNA: TGTGCCAGCAGCTGGACTAGCCGTAAAAACATTCAGTACTTC. It codes for CASSWTSRKNIQYF.

The gene calls are TRBV2 and TRBJ2-1; the D gene is possibly TRBD1 (6 bases). Germline CDR1 and CDR2: SNHLY and FYNNEI. Trimming pared 3 bases from V and 0 bases from J, leaving 12 bases between. The CDR3 loop spans 16 amino acids. The CDR3 nucleotides read TGTGCCAGCAGTGACCCACAGGGTAGCTCCTACAATGAGCAGTTCTTC. It yields the protein CASSDPQGSSYNEQFF.

The chain combines TRBV5-1 with TRBJ2-1, with D tentatively TRBD2 (5 bases). Trimming took off 0 bases at V and 7 bases at J, with 23 bases between the two ends. CDR1 is SGHRS and CDR2 is YFSETQ in the germline V gene. The CDR3 extends over 18 amino acids. CDR3 loop: CASSLARPSIAGLNEQFF. For the CDR3, the DNA is TGCGCCAGCAGCTTGGCTCGTCCTTCGATAGCAGGACTGAATGAGCAGTTCTTC.